The rows below give T cell receptor beta chains drawn from one sample of a study of regulatory T cells in long-lasting Graves disease. TCRdb used MiXCR to reprocess the multiplex PCR reads, holding one entry per CDR3 protein. This sample has 400,000 to 500,000 distinct CDR3 sequences, with around 13% found just once. This same sample was also taken into another study, of T cells in Graves' hyperthyroidism and ophthalmopathy.

The sequencing used peripheral blood mononuclear cells (PBMCs), collected at new diagnosis, from a patient treated with antithyroid drugs. All receptors derive from a woman aged 45-65 years with Graves disease. The CDR3 runs from the conserved cysteine through the conserved F or W. A D gene is named only where the DNA matches it firmly.

d_call	v_call	j_call	cdr3_length	cdr3_aa
-	TRBV18	TRBJ2-5	15	CASSFNQGSQETQYF
-	TRBV24-1	TRBJ1-1	15	CATSDLHRVWTEAFF
TRBD1	TRBV10-3	TRBJ2-4	13	CAISEGTANIQYF
-	TRBV18	TRBJ2-1	17	CASSPSGVAFPYNEQFF
TRBD2	TRBV2	TRBJ2-3	16	CASRRIPLAATDTQYF
-	TRBV24-1	TRBJ1-5	14	CATSGLASNQPQHF
TRBD2	TRBV30	TRBJ2-3	15	CAWGTGGPGTDTQYF
-	TRBV5-1	TRBJ1-5	14	CASSNKYSNQPQHF
-	TRBV3-1	TRBJ2-5	16	CASSQDSWAVQETQYF
TRBD2	TRBV28	TRBJ2-1	16	CASSAGTSGRYNEQFF
TRBD1	TRBV7-8	TRBJ2-7	15	CASSFRDRSSYEQYF
TRBD1	TRBV7-9	TRBJ2-1	16	CASGSPPGQGYNEQFF
-	TRBV28	TRBJ2-7	12	CASTEGSYEQYF
TRBD1	TRBV25-1	TRBJ1-1	18	CASTSRETGGRLNTEAFF
TRBD2	TRBV24-1	TRBJ2-1	17	CATSDPQLAGGPREQFF
-	TRBV7-2	TRBJ2-5	16	CASPIGTGSVLETQYF
TRBD2	TRBV27	TRBJ2-7	15	CASSFTSGSDGEQYF
-	TRBV11-2	TRBJ2-2	16	CASSLELVRDTGELFF
-	TRBV6-1	TRBJ2-7	14	CASSSVGQRYEQYF
-	TRBV7-9	TRBJ2-3	16	CASSHVRVAGTDTQYF
TRBD1	TRBV30	TRBJ2-1	13	CAWSVQGYNEQFF
-	TRBV29-1	TRBJ2-1	13	CSVAPGSYNEQFF
TRBD1	TRBV5-6	TRBJ1-2	14	CASSIDRVNYGYTF
-	TRBV7-9	TRBJ2-5	17	CASSWGIGSTDGETQYF
-	TRBV27	TRBJ2-1	13	CASSLSQYNEQFF
-	TRBV2	TRBJ2-2	16	CASSEVAATNTGELFF
TRBD2	TRBV4-1	TRBJ2-1	15	CASSQGGLATYEQFF
TRBD1	TRBV5-1	TRBJ1-4	15	CASSSGQTTNEKLFF
TRBD2	TRBV28	TRBJ2-7	17	CASSPRVGREGTYEQYF
TRBD1	TRBV2	TRBJ1-5	16	CASSPQGGVNNQPQHF
-	TRBV2	TRBJ1-2	15	CASKQDSSSNYGYTF
-	TRBV10-3	TRBJ2-7	14	CAISRDTVTYEQYF
TRBD1	TRBV7-9	TRBJ1-1	13	CASSQEGQLEAFF
TRBD1	TRBV7-8	TRBJ2-7	19	CASSHTSFKDRGTTYEQYF
-	TRBV7-9	TRBJ1-6	12	CASSSEGSPLHF
-	TRBV30	TRBJ1-1	14	CAWSVYRANTEAFF
-	TRBV28	TRBJ2-5	14	CASSSRADQETQYF
-	TRBV5-1	TRBJ2-1	16	CASSLVLAPAHNEQFF
-	TRBV6-5	TRBJ2-1	13	CASSYSDLFEQFF